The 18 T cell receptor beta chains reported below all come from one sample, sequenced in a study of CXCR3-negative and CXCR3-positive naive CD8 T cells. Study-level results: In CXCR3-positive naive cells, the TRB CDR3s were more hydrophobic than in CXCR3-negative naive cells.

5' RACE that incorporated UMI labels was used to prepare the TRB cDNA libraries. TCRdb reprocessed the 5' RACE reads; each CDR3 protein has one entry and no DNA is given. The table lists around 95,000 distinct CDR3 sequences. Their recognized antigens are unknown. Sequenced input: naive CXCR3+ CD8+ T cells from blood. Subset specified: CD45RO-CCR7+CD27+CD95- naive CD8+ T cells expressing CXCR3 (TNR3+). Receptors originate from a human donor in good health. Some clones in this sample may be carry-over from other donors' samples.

CDR3 amino acids: CASSQVQNTGELFF. The chain has TRBV4-2 and TRBJ2-2. This CDR3 spans 14 amino acids. Germline loops: CDR1 LGHNA, CDR2 YNFKEQ.

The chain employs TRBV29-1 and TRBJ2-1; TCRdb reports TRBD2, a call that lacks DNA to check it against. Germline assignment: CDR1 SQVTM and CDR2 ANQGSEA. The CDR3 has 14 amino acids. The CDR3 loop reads CSVSGTLVHNEQFF.

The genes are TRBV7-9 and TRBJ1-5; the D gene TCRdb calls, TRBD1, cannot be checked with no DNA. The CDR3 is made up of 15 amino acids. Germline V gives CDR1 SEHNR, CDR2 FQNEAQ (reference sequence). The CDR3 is CASSSDRGGNQPQHF.

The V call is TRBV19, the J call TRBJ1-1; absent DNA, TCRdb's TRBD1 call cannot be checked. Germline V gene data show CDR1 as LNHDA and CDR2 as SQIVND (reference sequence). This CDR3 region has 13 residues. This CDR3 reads CASSMGQTTEAFF.

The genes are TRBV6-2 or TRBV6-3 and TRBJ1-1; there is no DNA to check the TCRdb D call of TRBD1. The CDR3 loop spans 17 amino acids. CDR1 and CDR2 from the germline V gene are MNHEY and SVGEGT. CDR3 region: CASTPDRSIQRNTEAFF.

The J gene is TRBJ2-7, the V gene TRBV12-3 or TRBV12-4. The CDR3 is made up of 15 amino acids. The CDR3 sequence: CASRLFLTKSYEQYF.

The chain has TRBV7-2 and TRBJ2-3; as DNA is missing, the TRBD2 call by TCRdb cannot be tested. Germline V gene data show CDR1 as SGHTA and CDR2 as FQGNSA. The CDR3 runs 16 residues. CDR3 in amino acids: CASSLRGSSGADTQYF.

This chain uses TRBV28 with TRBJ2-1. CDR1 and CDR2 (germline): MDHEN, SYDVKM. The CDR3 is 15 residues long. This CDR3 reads CASSWLVDSYNEQFF.

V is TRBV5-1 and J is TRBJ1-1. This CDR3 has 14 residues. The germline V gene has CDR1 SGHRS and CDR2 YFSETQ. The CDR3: CASSLAGFDTEAFF.

The CDR3 here is CASSLLSPALYNEQFF. This chain joins TRBV7-3 and TRBJ2-1; TCRdb proposes TRBD2, but this gene call is untestable without DNA. The CDR3 is 16 residues long. Germline V gene data show CDR1 as SGHTA and CDR2 as FQGTGA.

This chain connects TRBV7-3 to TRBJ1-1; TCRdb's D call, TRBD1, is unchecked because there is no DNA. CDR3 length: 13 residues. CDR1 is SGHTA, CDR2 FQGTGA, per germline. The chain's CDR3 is CASSSGGLTEAFF.

CDR3 region: CASKRAPSDTQYF. The chain has TRBV12-3 or TRBV12-4 and TRBJ2-3; as DNA is missing, the TRBD2 call by TCRdb cannot be tested. The length of the CDR3 is 13 residues.

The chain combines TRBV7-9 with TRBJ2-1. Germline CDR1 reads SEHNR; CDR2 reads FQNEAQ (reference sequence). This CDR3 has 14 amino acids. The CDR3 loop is CASSRTVAWNEQFF.

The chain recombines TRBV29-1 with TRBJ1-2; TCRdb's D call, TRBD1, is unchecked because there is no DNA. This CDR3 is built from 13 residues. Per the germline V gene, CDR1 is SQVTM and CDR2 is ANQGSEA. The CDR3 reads CSVDRGLNYGYTF.

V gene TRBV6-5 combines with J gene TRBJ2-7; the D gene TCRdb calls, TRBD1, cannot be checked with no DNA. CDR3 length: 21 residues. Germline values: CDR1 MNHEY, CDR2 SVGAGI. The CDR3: CASSYCSTYSSPGKETYEQYF.

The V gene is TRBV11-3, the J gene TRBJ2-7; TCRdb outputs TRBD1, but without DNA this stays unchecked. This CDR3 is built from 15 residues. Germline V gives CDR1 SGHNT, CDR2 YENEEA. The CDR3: CASSVIRDRIYEQYF.

CDR3 residues: CSSRDLIASLSYEQYF. The chain couples TRBV20-1 to TRBJ2-7; absent DNA, TCRdb's TRBD1 call cannot be checked. The CDR3 has 16 amino acids. Germline assignment: CDR1 DFQATT and CDR2 SNEGSKA (reference sequence).

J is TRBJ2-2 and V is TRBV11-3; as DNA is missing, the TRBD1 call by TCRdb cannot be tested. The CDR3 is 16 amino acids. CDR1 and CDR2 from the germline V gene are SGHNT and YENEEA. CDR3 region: CASSFFGTANTGELFF.